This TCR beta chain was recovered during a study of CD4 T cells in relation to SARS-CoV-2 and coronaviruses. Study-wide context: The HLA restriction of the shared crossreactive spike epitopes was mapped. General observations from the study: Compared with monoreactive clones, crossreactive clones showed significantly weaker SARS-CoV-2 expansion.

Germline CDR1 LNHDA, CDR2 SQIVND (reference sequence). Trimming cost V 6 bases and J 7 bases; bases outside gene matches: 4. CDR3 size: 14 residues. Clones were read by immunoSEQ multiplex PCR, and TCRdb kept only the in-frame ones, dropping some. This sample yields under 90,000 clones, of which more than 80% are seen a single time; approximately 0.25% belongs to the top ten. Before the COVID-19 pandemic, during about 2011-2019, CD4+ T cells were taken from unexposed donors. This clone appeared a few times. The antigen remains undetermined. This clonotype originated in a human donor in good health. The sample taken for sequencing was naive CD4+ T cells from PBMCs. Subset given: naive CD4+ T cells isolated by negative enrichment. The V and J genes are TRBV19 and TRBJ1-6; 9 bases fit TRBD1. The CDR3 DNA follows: TGTGCCAGTAGGTCGGACAGGGGAAATTCACCCCTCCACTTT. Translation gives CASRSDRGNSPLHF. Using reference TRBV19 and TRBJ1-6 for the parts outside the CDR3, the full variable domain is DGGITQSPKYLFRKEGQNVTLSCEQNLNHDAMYWYRQDPGQGLRLIYYSQIVNDFQKGDIAEGYSVSREKKESFPLTVTSAQKNPTAFYLCASRSDRGNSPLHFGNGTRLTVT.